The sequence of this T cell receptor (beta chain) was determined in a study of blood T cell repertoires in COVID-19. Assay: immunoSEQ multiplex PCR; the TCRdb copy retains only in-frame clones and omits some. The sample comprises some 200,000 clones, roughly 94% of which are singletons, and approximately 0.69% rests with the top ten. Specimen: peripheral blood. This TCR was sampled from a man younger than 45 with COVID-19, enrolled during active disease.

CDR3 sequence: CASSLGVAGELFF. The CDR3 bases are TGTGCCAGCAGTTTGGGAGTGGCCGGGGAGCTGTTTTTT. This rearrangement joins TRBV12-3 or TRBV12-4 to TRBJ2-2; TRBD2 might be the D (5 bases). The CDR3 covers 13 residues. V lost 3 bases, J lost 6 bases, and 8 bases lay in between.